One and the same sample provided the 18 T cell receptor beta chains below, sequenced in a study of T cells in Graves' hyperthyroidism and ophthalmopathy (dated by TCRdb to about 2019). Library preparation was by multiplex PCR. The instrument was an Illumina HiSeq 2000. The TCR beta CDR3 regions were amplified from the RNA transcripts. A first-round RT-PCR of the TCR CDR3 used the HTBI primer set with the Qiagen OneStep RT-PCR kit. The public reads were reprocessed in TCRdb via fastp at Q25 and MiXCR, keeping in-frame beta chains. Entries are consolidated by CDR3 protein sequence, retaining the most common genes and DNA. The sample yields approximately 360,000 distinct CDR3 sequences; 20% to 25% were counted once. The top ten hold more than 60% of the sample. The sequencing sample was made of blood. Source of these receptors: a man between 45 and 60 years old with Graves' hyperthyroidism.

This clonotype was counted ten times or more. This sequence joins TRBV20-1 and TRBJ2-3, with 8 nucleotides matching TRBD1. From germline, CDR1 is DFQATT and CDR2 SNEGSKA (reference sequence). V lost 2 bases to trimming and J lost 0 bases; unmatched junction nucleotides: 7. This CDR3 region has 16 residues. The CDR3 reads CSARRNGQGSTDTQYF. DNA for the CDR3: TGCAGTGCTAGACGAAACGGACAGGGAAGCACAGATACGCAGTATTTT.

This clonotype was seen a handful of times. The chain joins TRBV5-1 to TRBJ2-7, with TRBD1 identical over 8 bases. V was clipped by 4 bases and J by 0 bases; unmatched bases: 6. Germline-derived CDR1 and CDR2 are SGHRS and YFSETQ. The CDR3 runs 15 residues. The CDR3 region is CASSPGQASSYEQYF. Written as DNA, the CDR3 is TGCGCCAGCAGCCCGGGACAGGCTAGCTCCTACGAGCAGTACTTC.

The genes are TRBV19 and TRBJ1-1; D is uncertain. The CDR3 loop spans 13 amino acids. Germline CDR1 and CDR2: LNHDA and SQIVND (reference sequence). V gave up 8 bases and J gave up 5 bases, with 15 bases separating them. CDR3 residues: CASRLGPGTEAFF. CDR3 nucleotides: TGTGCCAGTCGACTAGGACCGGGGACTGAAGCTTTCTTT.

V is TRBV18 and J is TRBJ2-2; D unresolved. Deletions cut 2 bases from V and 1 base from J, with 8 bases between. The germline CDR1 and CDR2 sequences are KGHSH and LQKENI. The CDR3 has 15 residues. CDR3 residues: CASSPVTVNTGELFF. Here the CDR3 DNA reads TGTGCCAGCTCACCAGTGACGGTGAACACCGGGGAGCTGTTTTTT.

J is TRBJ1-6 and V is TRBV20-1; D remains ambiguous. Germline CDR1 reads DFQATT; CDR2 reads SNEGSKA (reference sequence). CDR3 length equals 14 residues. V was trimmed by 1 base and J by 5 bases, leaving 9 bases between them. The DNA of the CDR3 is TGCAGTGCTAGAGGGGCCTCGGATAATTCACCCCTCCACTTT. It translates to CSARGASDNSPLHF.

CDR3 in DNA: TGCAGCGTGGGCAGGGGGAGGAACACCGGGGAGCTGTTTTTT. Encoded protein: CSVGRGRNTGELFF. The V call is TRBV29-1, the J call TRBJ2-2; 7 bases map to TRBD1. Trimming removed 6 bases from V and 1 base from J; junction bases left unmatched: 5. This CDR3 is 14 amino acids long. CDR1 and CDR2 (germline): SQVTM, ANQGSEA.

The CDR3, as DNA: TGCAGTGCTAGCGGGGCGGGAGGATCCTACAATGAGCAGTTCTTC. Its translation: CSASGAGGSYNEQFF. The chain uses TRBV20-1 and TRBJ2-1, with TRBD2 matching over 8 bases. V trimming: 3 bases; J trimming: 1 base; junction bases outside the gene matches: 5. Germline V gene sequence: CDR1 DFQATT, CDR2 SNEGSKA (reference sequence). CDR3 length: 15 amino acids.

This clonotype came up many times. V and J are TRBV7-9 and TRBJ2-7; D gene unclear. The CDR3 extends over 13 amino acids. Germline CDR1 SEHNR, CDR2 FQNEAQ (reference sequence). Trimming took off 1 base at V and 2 bases at J, with 6 bases between the two ends. The CDR3 DNA reads as TGTGCCAGCAGCTTAGGCAGCGCCTACGAGCAGTACTTC. This codes for CASSLGSAYEQYF.

There are many counts of this clonotype. The chain joins TRBV29-1 to TRBJ1-1; TRBD1 might be the D (5 bases). Trimming took off 5 bases at V and 2 bases at J, with 12 bases between the two ends. The CDR3 runs 13 residues. Germline CDR1 reads SQVTM; CDR2 reads ANQGSEA. Here the CDR3 reads CSVMTATNTEAFF. As DNA, the CDR3 is TGCAGCGTTATGACAGCCACTAACACTGAAGCTTTCTTT. Full variable domain (remainder filled in from reference TRBV29-1 and TRBJ1-1): SAVISQKPSRDICQRGTSLTIQCQVDSQVTMMFWYRQQPGQSLTLIATANQGSEATYESGFVIDKFPISRPNLTFSTLTVSNMSPEDSSIYLCSVMTATNTEAFFGQGTRLTVV.

This clonotype has ten or more counts. V gene TRBV7-2 combines with J gene TRBJ2-3; 7 nucleotides agree with TRBD1. The CDR3 loop spans 16 amino acids. V gave up 5 bases and J gave up 2 bases; unmatched junction bases: 10. From germline, CDR1 is SGHTA and CDR2 FQGNSA. CDR3: CASSAPDRLPTDTQYF. CDR3 in DNA: TGTGCCAGCAGCGCCCCGGACAGGTTGCCCACAGATACGCAGTATTTT.

In this sample, this clonotype turned up a few times. The V gene is TRBV10-3, the J gene TRBJ2-1; TRBD2 matches 13 bases. The CDR3 totals 16 residues. Losses at the gene ends were 4 bases for V and 9 bases for J; bases not matched to a gene: 9. Germline V gene sequence: CDR1 ENHRY, CDR2 SYGVKD. CDR3 nucleotides: TGTGCCATCAGTGGAACTAGCGGGAGGGCCGGGGGTGAGCAGTTCTTC. Translated, it gives CAISGTSGRAGGEQFF.

This clonotype was observed a few times. V is TRBV5-1 and J is TRBJ2-7, with 7 bases aligning to TRBD2. In germline, CDR1 is SGHRS, CDR2 YFSETQ. CDR3 length: 15 amino acids. J was trimmed by 2 bases and V by 4 bases; bases with no gene match: 9. CDR3: CASSEGDYPTYEQYF. The CDR3, as DNA: TGCGCCAGCAGCGAAGGGGACTACCCTACCTACGAGCAGTACTTC.

The CDR3 sequence is CAISESKAKSETQYF. CDR3 nucleotides: TGTGCCATCAGTGAGTCGAAGGCCAAGTCAGAGACCCAGTACTTC. V is TRBV10-3 and J is TRBJ2-5; no clear D. Germline V CDR1 and CDR2: ENHRY, SYGVKD. The CDR3 is 15 amino acids. V was shortened by 0 bases and J by 4 bases, with 12 bases between the two germline ends.

V and J are TRBV6-2 or TRBV6-3 and TRBJ2-7; D is unclear. The V end was cut by 2 bases, the J end by 6 bases, with 8 bases between. The CDR3 covers 12 residues. The germline V gene encodes CDR1 MNHEY and CDR2 SVGEGT. The CDR3 here is CASSYTLGEQYF. As DNA, the CDR3 is TGTGCCAGCAGTTACACCCTAGGCGAGCAGTACTTC.

This clonotype was seen a handful of times. This rearrangement joins TRBV9 to TRBJ2-7; D is perhaps TRBD2 (7 bases). The CDR3 runs 15 residues. Germline V lookup: CDR1 SGDLS, CDR2 YYNGEE. Trimming stripped 0 bases from V and 2 bases from J, with 12 bases between. CDR3 loop: CASSVGGGSTYEQYF. The CDR3 region has the DNA TGTGCCAGCAGCGTAGGGGGGGGCAGTACCTACGAGCAGTACTTC.

Only a few counts were recorded for this clonotype. The chain joins TRBV5-6 to TRBJ2-1; weak D call: TRBD1 (6 bases). Germline V lookup: CDR1 SGHDT, CDR2 YYEEEE. Between the trimmed V and J ends, which lost 5 bases and 7 bases, there was a span of 19 bases. The length of the CDR3 is 15 residues. DNA of the CDR3: TGTGCCAGCAGGAAAACGGGACAAATCCTAAATGAGCAGTTCTTC. This translates into CASRKTGQILNEQFF.

This clonotype has a count of ten or more. V usage is TRBV2 and J usage is TRBJ2-7; 9 bases line up with TRBD2. This CDR3 contains 14 residues. The V gene's germline CDR1 is SNHLY and CDR2 FYNNEI. V lost 7 bases to trimming and J lost 0 bases; unmatched junction nucleotides: 4. The CDR3 loop is CASNEREVSYEQYF. CDR3 nucleotide sequence: TGTGCCAGCAACGAGCGGGAGGTCTCCTACGAGCAGTACTTC.

In this sample, this clonotype turned up a few times. The genes are TRBV20-1 and TRBJ1-5, with 7 bases lining up with TRBD1. Looked up from germline, CDR1 is DFQATT and CDR2 is SNEGSKA (reference sequence). There are 13 residues in the CDR3. Trimming removed 8 bases from V and 6 bases from J; junction bases left unmatched: 10. The CDR3 DNA reads as TGCAGTACCTCCCCAGGGGGGGGTCAGCCCCAGCATTTT. It codes for CSTSPGGGQPQHF.